Following are 2 T cell receptor beta chains from one sample sequenced in a study of breast tumors, draining lymph nodes, adjacent tissues. Samples came from axillary lymph nodes draining the breast cancer. MiXCR, run by TCRdb on the multiplex PCR reads, gives a single entry per CDR3 protein. The table shows about 180,000 distinct CDR3 sequences, with around a third occurring only once. Sequencing was done on a sample of axillary lymph node tissue. All receptors derive from a female donor with breast cancer. Some clones in this sample may be carry-over from other donors' samples.

The V call is TRBV6-5, the J call TRBJ2-7; D is ambiguous. In germline, CDR1 is MNHEY, CDR2 SVGAGI. The CDR3 has 12 residues. Between the trimmed V and J ends, which lost 6 bases and 3 bases, there was a span of 9 bases. DNA of the CDR3: TGTGCCAGCAGGCCCGGTTACTACGAGCAGTACTTC. Amino acid sequence: CASRPGYYEQYF.

J is TRBJ2-7 and V is TRBV5-6; 11 positions match TRBD2. The V and J ends lost 1 base and 7 bases, in that order; junction bases with no gene match: 7. CDR3 length: 15 residues. Germline lookup yields CDR1 SGHDT and CDR2 YYEEEE. The CDR3 DNA follows: TGTGCCAGCAGCTTGATTACTAGCGGGAGAAGTGAGCAGTACTTC. Its protein is CASSLITSGRSEQYF.